This record concerns one T cell receptor (beta chain) sequence. Its antigen is undetermined. Assay used: immunoSEQ multiplex PCR; TCRdb lists only in-frame clones, some missing. This table has about 70,000 clones, roughly 90% appearing once. The V end was cut by 0 bases, the J end by 0 bases, with 6 bases between. Germline V CDR1 and CDR2: SGHDN, FVKESK. The CDR3 runs 16 residues. The data were obtained in a study of graft-versus-host responses after intestinal transplantation. Study observations and caveats: The recipient marrow held GvH clones, and some of them showed up first in ileum or blood. Some patients had graft-donor T cell macrochimerism. In their allografts, the ratios of graft-versus-host to host-versus-graft T cell clones were high.

The TCR originated in a human donor who was the organ donor for an intestinal transplant. Sequencing used unstimulated CD8+ T cells sorted from spleen or lymph node cells, obtained before transplant. The chain employs TRBV14 and TRBJ2-6, with D uncertain. The CDR3 nucleotides are TGTGCCAGCAGCCAAGATGTATTCTCTGGGGCCAACGTCCTGACTTTC. Its translation: CASSQDVFSGANVLTF.